One and the same sample provided the 20 T cell receptor beta chains below, sequenced in a study of T cell changes during pregnancy in multiple sclerosis. Generated by immunoSEQ multiplex PCR, the TCRdb table keeps only in-frame clones and is missing some. The table lists approximately 37,000 clones, about 91% of them singletons, with 0.7% to 1% in the top ten. This sample comprised CD4+ T cells from peripheral blood mononuclear cells, obtained before pregnancy. The receptor source for this set is a female donor with multiple sclerosis, enrolled in a pregnancy study.

The chain recombines TRBV14 with TRBJ2-7, with TRBD2 matching 12 bases. Germline V gene sequence: CDR1 SGHDN, CDR2 FVKESK. J was trimmed by 2 bases and V by 2 bases; bases with no gene match: 19. The CDR3 is 21 residues long. DNA of the CDR3: TGTGCCAGCAGCCAAATGGCCGCGGGGTTTGGAAGACTAGCGGGAGCCTACGAGCAGTACTTC. As protein: CASSQMAAGFGRLAGAYEQYF. Filled out from reference TRBV14 and TRBJ2-7, the complete variable domain reads EAGVTQFPSHSVIEKGQTVTLRCDPISGHDNLYWYRRVMGKEIKFLLHFVKESKQDESGMPNNRFLAERTGGTYSTLKVQPAELEDSGVYFCASSQMAAGFGRLAGAYEQYFGPGTRLTVT.

The gene calls are TRBV9 and TRBJ2-2; possibly TRBD2 for D (6 bases). Trimming shortened V by 0 bases and J by 6 bases, and 12 bases separated the two germline ends. The CDR3 sequence is 15 residues long. In germline, CDR1 is SGDLS, CDR2 YYNGEE. CDR3 sequence reads: CASSVVGGASGELFF. CDR3 in DNA: TGTGCCAGCAGCGTAGTGGGGGGAGCTTCCGGGGAGCTGTTTTTT.

The chain has TRBV2 and TRBJ2-7; 7 bases line up with TRBD1. This CDR3 comprises 16 residues. V shed 4 bases, J shed 5 bases, and the junction held 14 bases outside the gene matches. Looked up from germline, CDR1 is SNHLY and CDR2 is FYNNEI. CDR3: CASSANFRTGANEQYF. CDR3 nucleotides: TGTGCCAGCAGTGCGAACTTCAGGACAGGCGCAAACGAGCAGTACTTC.

The V call is TRBV28, the J call TRBJ2-7; 7 bases line up with TRBD2. Germline trimming cut 5 bases from V and 0 bases from J; bases unmatched to any gene: 4. CDR3 size: 14 residues. CDR1 and CDR2 (germline): MDHEN, SYDVKM. The CDR3 region is CASSPTSDSYEQYF. The CDR3 DNA follows: TGTGCCAGCAGTCCAACTAGCGACTCCTACGAGCAGTACTTC.

This chain links TRBV7-6 with TRBJ2-2, with TRBD2 identical over 8 bases. The germline V gene has CDR1 SGHVS and CDR2 FNYEAQ. The CDR3 covers 20 residues. V shed 4 bases, J shed 0 bases, and the junction held 16 bases outside the gene matches. In nucleotides, the CDR3 is TGTGCCAGCAGCTCGACCGTGGCGGGAGGCCCGTTCGCGAACACCGGGGAGCTGTTTTTT. Translating it yields CASSSTVAGGPFANTGELFF.

The chain combines TRBV28 with TRBJ2-7, with 10 bases fitting TRBD1. The trim removed 5 bases at V and 5 bases at J, leaving 9 bases unmatched. Looked up from germline, CDR1 is MDHEN and CDR2 is SYDVKM. The CDR3 totals 15 residues. CDR3 region: CASSHPGQGGHEQYF. CDR3 sequence (DNA): TGTGCCAGCAGTCACCCCGGACAGGGGGGCCACGAGCAGTACTTC. The full variable domain, in which reference TRBV28 and TRBJ2-7 provide the parts outside the CDR3, is DVKVTQSSRYLVKRTGEKVFLECVQDMDHENMFWYRQDPGLGLRLIYFSYDVKMKEKGDIPEGYSVSREKKERFSLILESASTNQTSMYLCASSHPGQGGHEQYFGPGTRLTVT.

The V call is TRBV27, the J call TRBJ2-7; TRBD2 matches 14 bases. The CDR3 is made up of 16 amino acids. Unmatched junction bases numbered 6, after V lost 6 bases and J lost 2 bases. CDR1 is MNHEY and CDR2 is SMNVEV in the germline V gene (reference sequence). The CDR3 nucleotides read TGTGCCAGCAGGAGAGGGACTAGCGGGAGCACCTACGAGCAGTACTTC. This translates into CASRRGTSGSTYEQYF.

This chain uses TRBV18 with TRBJ1-3; 8 bases line up with TRBD1. The germline gives CDR1 KGHSH, CDR2 LQKENI. CDR3 length equals 16 residues. V trimming: 1 base; J trimming: 0 bases; junction bases outside the gene matches: 2. The CDR3 loop reads CASSPRQGHSGNTIYF. In DNA form, the CDR3 reads TGTGCCAGCTCACCACGACAGGGGCACTCTGGAAACACCATATATTTT.

This chain uses TRBV5-4 with TRBJ2-7; 7 positions match TRBD2. Germline lookup yields CDR1 SGHNT and CDR2 YYREEE (reference sequence). This CDR3 is 15 amino acids long. The junction had 14 bases not matched to a gene; V was cut back by 4 bases and J by 7 bases. As DNA, the CDR3 is TGTGCCAGCAGCGGGGCTAGCGGATTAGGCAAGGAGCAGTACTTC. Its translation is CASSGASGLGKEQYF. Variable domain in full (rest from reference TRBV5-4 and TRBJ2-7): ETGVTQSPTHLIKTRGQQVTLRCSSQSGHNTVSWYQQALGQGPQFIFQYYREEENGRGNFPPRFSGLQFPNYSSELNVNALELDDSALYLCASSGASGLGKEQYFGPGTRLTVT.

The chain carries TRBV30 and TRBJ2-1; 15 positions agree with TRBD2. The V segment lost 2 bases and the J segment 6 bases; nucleotides outside the gene matches: 5. The germline CDR1 and CDR2 sequences are GTSNPN and SVGIG (reference sequence). This CDR3 contains 16 residues. CDR3 nucleotides: TGTGCCTGGAGTACTGGGACTAGCGGGAGGACCAATGAGCAGTTCTTC. It specifies CAWSTGTSGRTNEQFF.

The chain recombines TRBV6-1 with TRBJ2-7; TRBD1 matches at 9 bases. This CDR3 has 15 residues. CDR1 is MNHNS, CDR2 SASEGT, per germline. Losses at the gene ends were 7 bases for V and 5 bases for J; bases not matched to a gene: 12. The CDR3 DNA follows: TGTGCCAGCACCCCCTCTGGGGACAGGGCCCACGAGCAGTACTTC. It codes for CASTPSGDRAHEQYF.

The chain employs TRBV6-1 and TRBJ2-5, with 9 bases matching TRBD2. V trimming: 2 bases; J trimming: 5 bases; junction bases outside the gene matches: 3. This CDR3 is 14 amino acids long. Germline V gene data show CDR1 as MNHNS and CDR2 as SASEGT. CDR3 sequence: CASSESGGRETQYF. Written as DNA, the CDR3 is TGTGCCAGCAGTGAAAGCGGGGGGCGGGAGACCCAGTACTTC.

The chain links TRBV7-8 to TRBJ2-1; 11 positions match TRBD2. V lost 5 bases and J lost 3; bases outside the gene matches: 15. Germline CDR1 is SGHVS and CDR2 is FQNEAQ. The CDR3 consists of 19 residues. CDR3 amino acids: CASSRLLSSGRSVYNEQFF. The DNA of the CDR3 is TGTGCCAGCAGCAGGCTGCTGTCTAGCGGGAGGTCTGTCTACAATGAGCAGTTCTTC.

The rearrangement links TRBV25-1 to TRBJ1-5; D remains ambiguous. Germline V gene lookup returns CDR1 MGHDK and CDR2 SYGVNS. This CDR3 is 15 amino acids long. Trimming took off 2 bases at V and 0 bases at J, with 8 bases between the two ends. The DNA for the CDR3 is TGTGCCAGCAGTGAAGCGGGGTATAGCAATCAGCCCCAGCATTTT. Its translation: CASSEAGYSNQPQHF.

The V call is TRBV7-2, the J call TRBJ2-7, with 13 nucleotides matching TRBD2. Germline V gene sequence: CDR1 SGHTA, CDR2 FQGNSA. The CDR3 contains 15 residues. V trimming: 2 bases; J trimming: 7 bases; junction bases outside the gene matches: 5. As DNA, the CDR3 is TGTGCCAGCAGCTTACAACTAGCGGGAGGGGGAGAGCAGTACTTC. This sequence encodes CASSLQLAGGGEQYF.

The CDR3 reads CASSIGGPSSSTDTQYF. The CDR3 nucleotides are TGTGCCAGTAGTATAGGGGGCCCGTCCTCTAGCACAGATACGCAGTATTTT. This chain connects TRBV19 to TRBJ2-3; D might be TRBD1 (5 bases). The CDR3 is 17 residues long. Between the trimmed V and J ends, which lost 1 base and 0 bases, there was a span of 14 bases. The germline CDR1 and CDR2 sequences are LNHDA and SQIVND (reference sequence).

The chain combines TRBV6-1 with TRBJ2-7; TRBD1 aligns across 9 bases. In germline, CDR1 is MNHNS, CDR2 SASEGT. Trimming removed 4 bases from V and 1 base from J; junction bases left unmatched: 5. CDR3 length equals 15 residues. This CDR3 reads CASSATGGRSYEQYF. The CDR3 region has the DNA TGTGCCAGCAGTGCCACAGGGGGCCGGTCCTACGAGCAGTACTTC.

J is TRBJ2-5 and V is TRBV4-3; 11 bases are shared with TRBD1. The trim removed 3 bases at V and 4 bases at J, leaving 7 bases unmatched. Germline lookup yields CDR1 LGHNA and CDR2 YSLEER. This CDR3 spans 16 amino acids. CDR3 residues: CASSQGTGGLGETQYF. The DNA for the CDR3 is TGCGCCAGCAGCCAGGGGACAGGGGGTCTGGGAGAGACCCAGTACTTC.

This rearrangement joins TRBV6-5 to TRBJ2-7; the match to TRBD1 covers 10 bases. The CDR3 is made up of 14 amino acids. Germline trimming cut 1 base from V and 5 bases from J; bases unmatched to any gene: 2. Germline loops: CDR1 MNHEY, CDR2 SVGAGI. The CDR3 reads CASSYFGTGDEQYF. Written as DNA, the CDR3 is TGTGCCAGCAGTTACTTTGGGACAGGGGACGAGCAGTACTTC.

This clone occurred once. V gene TRBV5-6 combines with J gene TRBJ2-1, with 9 bases lining up with TRBD1. Losses at the gene ends were 1 base for V and 3 bases for J; bases not matched to a gene: 2. Germline lookup yields CDR1 SGHDT and CDR2 YYEEEE. The CDR3 totals 15 residues. CDR3 in amino acids: CASSLRGQGYNEQFF. The CDR3 coding sequence is TGTGCCAGCAGCTTGAGGGGACAGGGCTACAATGAGCAGTTCTTC.